This TCR beta chain was retrieved from a study of control samples from healthy donors and cancer patients. Produced via immunoSEQ multiplex PCR; TCRdb's table is partial and in-frame only. The table lists around 170,000 clones, roughly 88% of them singletons. This receptor was taken from a woman in her twenties or thirties in good health. The source material was blood.

The CDR3: CASSPPSGGPSYNEQFF. The CDR3 nucleotides are TGTGCCAGCTCACCACCGTCGGGGGGCCCCTCCTACAATGAGCAGTTCTTC. V and J are TRBV18 and TRBJ2-1, with D possibly being TRBD2 (7 bases). The CDR3 contains 17 residues. V lost 0 bases, J lost 0 bases, and 12 bases lay in between. Per the germline V gene, CDR1 is KGHSH and CDR2 is LQKENI.